This TCR beta chain emerged from a study of T cell responses to AZD1222 COVID-19 vaccine. Across the study: Timing groups of about 4 and about 12 weeks for second doses were pooled.

Findings and limits, study-wide: Increases in Spike-specific TCR breadth and depth were seen after two AZD1222 doses. There were mostly white British donors and more females than males, and clonal diversity was possibly underestimated. Repertoires were obtained only post-peak T cell response.

This table comes from immunoSEQ multiplex PCR, and its TCRdb copy is limited to in-frame clones, with some not included. The table has roughly 200,000 clones, around 92% seen once; the top ten hold approximately 1.3%. A word on this clone: Its antigen is not known.

The input for sequencing was peripheral blood, taken on day 0 of AZD1222 vaccination. This clonotype originated in an adult in good health.

CDR3 loop: CASSYSSGANGYTF. CDR3 bases: TGTGCCAGCAGTTACTCGAGCGGTGCAAATGGCTACACCTTC. The rearrangement joins TRBV6-5 to TRBJ1-2; no clear D. Germline V gene lookup returns CDR1 MNHEY and CDR2 SVGAGI. V was shortened by 0 bases and J by 6 bases, with 11 bases between the two germline ends. CDR3 size: 14 residues.